Sequencing of this T cell receptor (beta chain) was carried out in a study of blood T cell repertoires in COVID-19. Sequencing was performed with immunoSEQ multiplex PCR; in TCRdb, only in-frame clones are kept and a portion is missing. The table has about 480,000 clones, 89% seen once; the top ten hold 0.75% to 0.9%. This clone was detected only once. This CDR3 has 16 amino acids. J lost 8 bases, V lost 3 bases, and 10 bases had no gene match. Germline-derived CDR1 and CDR2 are MDHEN and SYDVKM. The material sequenced was peripheral blood. V and J are TRBV28 and TRBJ2-1, with TRBD2 identical over 10 bases. The clonotype originates from a man in his late teens or twenties with COVID-19, enrolled during active disease. The chain's CDR3 is CASSLKYLAGDDEQFF. CDR3 DNA sequence: TGTGCCAGCAGTTTGAAATATCTAGCGGGAGACGATGAGCAGTTCTTC.